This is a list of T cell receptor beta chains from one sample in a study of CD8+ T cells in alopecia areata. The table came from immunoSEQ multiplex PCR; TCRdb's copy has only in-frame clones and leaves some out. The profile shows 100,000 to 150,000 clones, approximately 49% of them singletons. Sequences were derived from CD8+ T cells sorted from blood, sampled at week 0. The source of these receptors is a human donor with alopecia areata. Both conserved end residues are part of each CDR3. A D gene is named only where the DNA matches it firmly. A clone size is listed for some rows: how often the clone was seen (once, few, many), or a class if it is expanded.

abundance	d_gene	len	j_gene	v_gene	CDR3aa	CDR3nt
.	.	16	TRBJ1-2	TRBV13	CASSHREETLYYGYTF	TGTGCCAGCAGCCATCGGGAAGAAACACTCTACTATGGCTACACCTTC
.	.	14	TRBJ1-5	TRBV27	CASSLNGRDQPQHF	TGTGCCAGCAGTTTAAATGGCAGGGACCAGCCCCAGCATTTT
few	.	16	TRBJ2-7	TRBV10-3	CAISEEGERISYEQYF	TGTGCCATCAGTGAGGAAGGGGAAAGGATCTCCTACGAGCAGTACTTC
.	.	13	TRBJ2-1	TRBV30	CAWMGRGDNEQFF	TGTGCCTGGATGGGCAGGGGTGACAATGAGCAGTTCTTC
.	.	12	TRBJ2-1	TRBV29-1	CSVPPTEEKQFF	TGCAGCGTCCCGCCTACAGAGGAAAAGCAGTTCTTC
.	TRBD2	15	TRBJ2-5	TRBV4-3	CASSQLAGTQETQYF	TGCGCCAGCAGCCAACTAGCGGGGACCCAAGAGACCCAGTACTTC
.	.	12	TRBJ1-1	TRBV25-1	CASSPGLAEAFF	TGTGCCAGCAGTCCGGGACTCGCTGAAGCTTTCTTT
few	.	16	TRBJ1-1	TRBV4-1	CASSQVGAGHNTEAFF	TGCGCCAGCAGCCAAGTGGGTGCGGGACACAACACTGAAGCTTTCTTT
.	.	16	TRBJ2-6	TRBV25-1	CASSGPGPSGANVLTF	TGTGCCAGCAGTGGGCCGGGGCCCTCTGGGGCCAACGTCCTGACTTTC
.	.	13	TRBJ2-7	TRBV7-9	CASSSPLGDEQYF	TGTGCCAGCAGCTCACCACTGGGAGACGAGCAGTACTTC
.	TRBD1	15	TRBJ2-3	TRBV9	CASSAGTGGTDTQYF	TGTGCCAGCAGCGCCGGGACAGGGGGCACAGATACGCAGTATTTT
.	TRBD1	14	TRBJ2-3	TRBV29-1	CSVEGTGPTDTQYF	TGCAGCGTTGAAGGGACAGGGCCCACAGATACGCAGTATTTT
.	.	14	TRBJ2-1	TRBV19	CASSISPDVNEQFF	TGTGCCAGTAGTATTAGTCCGGACGTCAATGAGCAGTTCTTC
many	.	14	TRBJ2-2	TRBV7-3	CASSLRASAGELFF	TGTGCCAGCAGCTTACGGGCGAGCGCCGGGGAGCTGTTTTTT
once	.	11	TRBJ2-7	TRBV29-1	CSALDSYEQYF	TGCAGCGCCCTGGACTCATACGAGCAGTACTTC
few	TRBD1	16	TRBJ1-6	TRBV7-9	CASSLTGGSYNSPLHF	TGTGCCAGCAGCCTTACAGGGGGCTCCTATAATTCACCCCTCCACTTT
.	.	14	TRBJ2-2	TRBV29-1	CSVSVGVNTGELFF	TGCAGCGTTAGTGTCGGGGTAAACACCGGGGAGCTGTTTTTT
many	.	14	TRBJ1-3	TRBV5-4	CASSVDSLVNTIYF	TGTGCCAGCAGCGTGGACTCTCTCGTAAACACCATATATTTT
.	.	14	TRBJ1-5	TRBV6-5	CASSLDSSNQPQHF	TGTGCCAGCAGTTTGGACAGTAGCAATCAGCCCCAGCATTTT
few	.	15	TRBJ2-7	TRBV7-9	CASSLTGGLPYEQYF	TGTGCCAGCAGCTTAACGGGCGGGCTACCTTACGAGCAGTACTTC
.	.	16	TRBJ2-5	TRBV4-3	CASSQVAEAAQETQYF	TGCGCCAGCAGCCAAGTTGCGGAGGCCGCTCAAGAGACCCAGTACTTC
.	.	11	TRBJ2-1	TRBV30	CAWTDRNEQFF	TGTGCCTGGACCGACCGGAATGAGCAGTTCTTC
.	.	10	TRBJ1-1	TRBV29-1	CSVVVAEAFF	TGCAGCGTTGTAGTCGCTGAAGCTTTCTTT
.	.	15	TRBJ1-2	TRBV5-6	CASSLQGTPNYGYTF	TGTGCCAGCAGCCTACAGGGAACCCCGAACTATGGCTACACCTTC
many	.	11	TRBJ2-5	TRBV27	CASSLGETQYF	TGTGCCAGCAGTTTAGGAGAGACCCAGTACTTC
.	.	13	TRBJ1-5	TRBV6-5	CASSYGFYTAQHF	TGTGCCAGCAGTTACGGGTTCTATACGGCCCAGCATTTT
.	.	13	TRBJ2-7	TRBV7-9	CASSLADSYEQYF	TGTGCCAGCAGCTTAGCAGATTCCTACGAGCAGTACTTC
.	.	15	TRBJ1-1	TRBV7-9	CASSSPGRRDTEAFF	TGTGCCAGCAGCTCACCCGGGAGACGGGACACTGAAGCTTTCTTT
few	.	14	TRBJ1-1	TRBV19	CASSTGRPGAEAFF	TGTGCCAGTAGTACGGGCCGTCCGGGGGCTGAAGCTTTCTTT
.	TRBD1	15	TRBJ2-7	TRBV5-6	CASSWTGYDTYEQYF	TGTGCCAGCAGCTGGACAGGGTATGACACCTACGAGCAGTACTTC
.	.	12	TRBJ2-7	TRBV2	CASTGEIYEQYF	TGTGCCAGCACAGGGGAAATCTACGAGCAGTACTTC
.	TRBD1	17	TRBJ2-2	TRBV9	CASSVARQGESTGELFF	TGTGCCAGCAGCGTAGCCCGACAGGGGGAAAGCACCGGGGAGCTGTTTTTT
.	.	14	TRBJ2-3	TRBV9	CASSVVEGPDTQYF	TGTGCCAGCAGCGTAGTGGAGGGGCCAGATACGCAGTATTTT
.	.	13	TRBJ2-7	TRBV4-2	CASSPTVYYEQYF	TGTGCCAGCAGCCCGACAGTTTACTACGAGCAGTACTTC
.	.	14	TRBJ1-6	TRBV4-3	CASSQGDDNSPLHF	TGCGCCAGCAGCCAAGGGGACGATAATTCACCCCTCCACTTT
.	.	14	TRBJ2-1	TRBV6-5	CASSYSEADNEQFF	TGTGCCAGCAGTTACTCGGAGGCAGACAATGAGCAGTTCTTC
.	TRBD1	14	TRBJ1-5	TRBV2	CASSEGGGVQPQHF	TGTGCCAGCAGTGAAGGAGGGGGCGTGCAGCCCCAGCATTTT
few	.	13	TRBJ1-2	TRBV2	CASSEATTYGYTF	TGTGCCAGCAGTGAAGCGACAACCTATGGCTACACCTTC
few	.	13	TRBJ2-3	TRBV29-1	CSVVRLDTDTQYF	TGCAGCGTTGTAAGGCTTGACACAGATACGCAGTATTTT
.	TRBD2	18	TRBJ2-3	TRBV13	CASSPRVAGVPGGDTQYF	TGTGCCAGCAGCCCTCGGGTAGCGGGGGTCCCCGGGGGAGATACGCAGTATTTT
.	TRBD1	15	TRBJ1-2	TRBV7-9	CASSLRQGLNYGYTF	TGTGCCAGCAGCTTACGACAGGGGCTTAACTATGGCTACACCTTC
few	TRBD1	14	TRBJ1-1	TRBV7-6	CASSWDRGGTEAFF	TGTGCCAGCAGTTGGGACAGGGGGGGGACTGAAGCTTTCTTT
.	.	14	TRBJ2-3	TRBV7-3	CASSLYRAGDTQYF	TGTGCCAGCAGCCTCTACCGGGCAGGGGATACGCAGTATTTT
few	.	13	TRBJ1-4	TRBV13	CASSSRQFGKLFF	TGTGCCAGCAGCTCCCGACAGTTCGGAAAACTGTTTTTT
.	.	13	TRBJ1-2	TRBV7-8	CASSFWQGYGYTF	TGTGCCAGCAGCTTCTGGCAGGGGTATGGCTACACCTTC
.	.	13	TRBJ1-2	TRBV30	CAWSVQGGVGYTF	TGTGCCTGGAGTGTACAAGGAGGTGTCGGCTACACCTTC
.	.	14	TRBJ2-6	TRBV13	CASSLGGGANVLTF	TGTGCCAGCAGCCTCGGTGGAGGGGCCAACGTCCTGACTTTC
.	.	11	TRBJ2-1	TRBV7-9	CASSLVPEQFF	TGTGCCAGCAGCTTAGTCCCGGAGCAGTTCTTC
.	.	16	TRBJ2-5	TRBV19	CASSIGLRRGQETQYF	TGTGCCAGTAGTATCGGGCTGCGACGGGGCCAAGAGACCCAGTACTTC
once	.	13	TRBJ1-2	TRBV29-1	CSAEDRANYGYTF	TGCAGCGCCGAGGACAGAGCTAACTATGGCTACACCTTC
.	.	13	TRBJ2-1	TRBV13	CASSPPGANEQFF	TGTGCCAGCAGCCCCCCGGGAGCTAATGAGCAGTTCTTC
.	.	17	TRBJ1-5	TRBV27	CASSLYGGGEGDQPQHF	TGTGCCAGCAGTTTATACGGGGGCGGGGAAGGCGATCAGCCCCAGCATTTT
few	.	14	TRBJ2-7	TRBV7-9	CASSLAGYPYEQYF	TGTGCCAGCAGCTTAGCAGGGTATCCCTACGAGCAGTACTTC
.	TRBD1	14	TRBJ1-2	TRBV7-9	CASSIGQGNYGYTF	TGTGCCAGCAGCATTGGACAGGGTAACTATGGCTACACCTTC
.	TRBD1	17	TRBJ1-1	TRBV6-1	CASSVKDRGDSSREAFF	TGTGCCAGCAGTGTCAAGGACAGGGGAGACAGTTCCCGTGAAGCTTTCTTT
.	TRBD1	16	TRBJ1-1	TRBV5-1	CASSSWTGRGDTEAFF	TGCGCCAGCAGCTCATGGACAGGGAGAGGGGACACTGAAGCTTTCTTT
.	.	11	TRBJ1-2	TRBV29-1	CSVEDNTGYTF	TGCAGCGTTGAAGATAATACCGGCTACACCTTC
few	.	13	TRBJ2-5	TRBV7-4	CASSSGYQETQYF	TGTGCCAGCAGCTCAGGTTACCAAGAGACCCAGTACTTC
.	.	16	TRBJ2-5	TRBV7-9	CASSSRRDGNQETQYF	TGTGCCAGCAGCTCCCGGCGGGACGGGAACCAAGAGACCCAGTACTTC